The clone carrying this T cell receptor beta chain showed up just a few times. Its antigen is undetermined. The source of the sample is a study of early T cells in non-severe SARS-CoV-2 infection. Study details: Sequencing input comprised bulk RNA from unsorted whole blood; chain pairing was not available.

V lost 8 bases and J lost 0, with 14 bases in between. The CDR3 length is 15 residues. Study outcomes and limitations: Anti-spike CD8 responses were favored by VDJdb matching, which missed private and CD4 specificities.

As part of library construction, unique molecular identifiers were attached to individual cDNA molecules. Using its own MiXCR run on the 5' RACE reads, TCRdb lists one record per CDR3 protein. The sample holds under 95,000 distinct CDR3 sequences, about 15% seen once. Sequenced: whole blood. The chain carries TRBV12-3 or TRBV12-4 and TRBJ1-5; D is unresolved. This clonotype was sampled from an adult who was a healthcare worker with PCR-confirmed SARS-CoV-2 infection or an uninfected control (not recorded which). The CDR3 region has the DNA TGTGCCAGCGGAGAGACGCCTTATAGCAATCAGCCCCAGCATTTT. Translated, it gives CASGETPYSNQPQHF.